This TCR beta chain emerged from a study of T-cell reconstitution after alpha-beta-depleted transplantation in children. Study results and limitations: Reportedly, only several hundred clones from non-depleted graft cells drove alpha-beta T-cell counts at about two months. One year after transplant, T-cell counts and diversity came mostly from newly produced T cells. Some patients showed high day-60 TCRbeta diversity, which derived from surviving recipient T cells and thymic progenitors.

Unique molecular identifiers were built into the TCRbeta library. TCRdb redid the calling of the PCR reads with MiXCR, one entry per CDR3 protein. The sample lists fewer than 1 million distinct CDR3 sequences, roughly 15% seen once, with around 5% in the top ten. This clonotype was recorded many times. Antigen unknown. This CDR3 is built from 14 residues. Trimming removed 2 bases from V and 7 bases from J, with 15 bases in between. V gene TRBV12-3 or TRBV12-4 combines with J gene TRBJ2-7; no firm D call. This TCR was recovered from a male patient aged 10 to 17 who had a stem cell transplant for acute lymphoblastic leukemia, so the T cells may come from the graft donor. Here the sequenced sample was PBMCs, mostly from graft donor cells, taken 360 days after TCRalphabeta/CD19-depleted stem cell transplant. CDR3 DNA: TGTGCCAGCAGTTTACCCCCATTTGGTCGGGAGCAGTACTTC. Protein: CASSLPPFGREQYF.